The next 21 T cell receptor beta chains were all read from a single sample in a study of OX40 agonist ivuxolimab in advanced cancers. The assay was immunoSEQ multiplex PCR, and TCRdb's table has in-frame clones only and misses some. Among around 67,000 clones, about 88% were seen once, and the ten largest hold 2% to 2.5%. The sample here was CD4+ or CD8+ T cells sorted from blood, taken in a trial of the OX40 agonist ivuxolimab. These receptors were collected from an adult with an advanced solid tumor such as melanoma, head and neck, liver or kidney cancer.

V and J are TRBV6-6 and TRBJ2-1; 10 positions agree with TRBD2. Germline V gives CDR1 MNHNY, CDR2 SVGAGI (reference sequence). The CDR3 extends over 16 amino acids. V lost 0 bases to trimming and J lost 5 bases; unmatched junction nucleotides: 4. The CDR3 reads CASSYSGTSVNNEQFF. The CDR3 DNA is TGTGCCAGCAGTTACTCCGGGACTAGCGTCAACAATGAGCAGTTCTTC.

The chain is built from TRBV6-4 and TRBJ2-3, with 8 bases that match TRBD1. The trim removed 6 bases at V and 5 bases at J, leaving 4 bases unmatched. Germline CDR1 is MRHNA and CDR2 is SNTAGT. This CDR3 has 13 amino acids. DNA for the CDR3: TGTGCCAGCAGCCTACAGGGGGTAGATACGCAGTATTTT. Translation gives CASSLQGVDTQYF.

The chain has TRBV2 and TRBJ2-7; TRBD2 aligns across 10 bases. The CDR3 extends over 15 amino acids. The J segment lost 4 bases and the V segment lost 7 bases, leaving 10 bases of the junction unmatched. The V gene's germline CDR1 is SNHLY and CDR2 FYNNEI. CDR3 protein: CASTGGASGRYEQYF. In nucleotides, the CDR3 is TGTGCCAGCACCGGAGGGGCTAGCGGGAGATACGAGCAGTACTTC.

This chain joins TRBV7-8 and TRBJ1-2, with D unresolved. Germline CDR1 and CDR2: SGHVS and FQNEAQ. The CDR3 length is 16 residues. The V and J ends lost 5 bases and 2 bases respectively, with 18 bases between them. CDR3 protein: CASSPNDGQRNYGYTF. CDR3 coding DNA: TGTGCCAGCAGCCCCAACGACGGCCAGCGCAACTATGGCTACACCTTC.

CDR3 coding DNA: TGTGCCAGTAGCCCTGTGGGGAGGACCGGGGAGCTGTTTTTT. Residues: CASSPVGRTGELFF. The chain is built from TRBV19 and TRBJ2-2; a weak D match, TRBD2 (6 bases). The CDR3 length is 14 residues. Trimming stripped 6 bases from V and 5 bases from J, with 13 bases between. In germline, CDR1 is LNHDA, CDR2 SQIVND (reference sequence).

This clone was detected a few times. The chain couples TRBV7-9 to TRBJ1-2, with D unclear. CDR3 length: 12 residues. Germline V gene lookup returns CDR1 SEHNR and CDR2 FQNEAQ (reference sequence). Trimming stripped 1 base from V and 8 bases from J, with 8 bases between. Here the CDR3 reads CASSLEVQGYTF. CDR3 nucleotides: TGTGCCAGCAGCTTAGAGGTCCAGGGCTACACCTTC.

The chain carries TRBV19 and TRBJ1-2; 7 nucleotides align to TRBD1. The CDR3 spans 13 residues. V lost 8 bases to trimming and J lost 3 bases; unmatched junction nucleotides: 6. Per germline, CDR1 LNHDA and CDR2 SQIVND (reference sequence). As DNA, the CDR3 is TGTGCCAGTTTAGACAGGGCGGACTATGGCTACACCTTC. Its translation is CASLDRADYGYTF.

The rearrangement joins TRBV5-1 to TRBJ2-3; unclear D gene. This CDR3 region has 14 residues. CDR1 SGHRS and CDR2 YFSETQ come from the germline V gene. Trimming stripped 4 bases from V and 3 bases from J, with 12 bases between. The CDR3 DNA reads as TGCGCCAGCAGCCTCTATGAGTTAACAGATACGCAGTATTTT. Translating it yields CASSLYELTDTQYF.

The chain uses TRBV6-7 and TRBJ2-5; no definite D call. TRBV6-7 is marked as an open reading frame, function uncertain. This CDR3 has 12 residues. The V end lost 8 bases, the J end lost 6 bases, and 13 bases lay between the germline ends. The CDR3 region has the DNA TGTGCCAGCTCTCTCTCGGGTAAGACCCAGTACTTC. This encodes CASSLSGKTQYF.

The CDR3 is CASSLGLAGGSTDTQYF. The CDR3 DNA sequence: TGCGCCAGCAGCTTGGGACTAGCGGGAGGTAGCACAGATACGCAGTATTTT. The rearrangement joins TRBV5-1 to TRBJ2-3; 13 nucleotides match TRBD2. The junction had 1 base not matched to a gene; V was cut back by 0 bases and J by 0 bases. Per germline, CDR1 SGHRS and CDR2 YFSETQ. The CDR3 runs 17 residues.

This clone was recorded only once. The chain joins TRBV14 to TRBJ2-3, with D perhaps given as TRBD1 or TRBD2 (5 bases each). Germline lookup yields CDR1 SGHDN and CDR2 FVKESK. The V gene lost 5 bases and the J gene lost 9 bases, with 21 bases spanning the gap. The CDR3 contains 15 residues. The CDR3 coding sequence is TGTGCCAGCAGCTACCGGGGCGGTTCTAGGGAGACGCAGTATTTT. Its protein is CASSYRGGSRETQYF.

J is TRBJ2-5 and V is TRBV11-2; 15 bases map to TRBD2. V lost 5 bases, J lost 1 base, and 5 bases stayed unmatched. The CDR3 is 17 residues long. CDR1 is SGHAT, CDR2 FQNNGV, per germline. CDR3 in DNA: TGTGCCAGCAGCCCGGGACTAGCGGGGGGCATCCAAGAGACCCAGTACTTC. Amino acids: CASSPGLAGGIQETQYF.

This chain uses TRBV2 with TRBJ1-2, with D perhaps matching TRBD1 (6 bases). V was cut by 6 bases and J by 4 bases, with 27 bases left in between. Germline V gene sequence: CDR1 SNHLY, CDR2 FYNNEI. The CDR3 has 18 amino acids. Written as DNA, the CDR3 is TGTGCCAGCAGCGTAGGGGGTTCTTCGGTTCTCGGGAGCTATGGCTACACCTTC. It codes for CASSVGGSSVLGSYGYTF.

The CDR3 region is CASSEEGTYEQYF. The CDR3 nucleotides read TGTGCCAGCAGTGAAGAGGGAACCTACGAGCAGTACTTC. This chain uses TRBV6-1 with TRBJ2-7; no definite D call. In germline, CDR1 is MNHNS, CDR2 SASEGT. V gave up 1 base and J gave up 2 bases, with 6 bases separating them. This CDR3 contains 13 residues.

V and J are TRBV18 and TRBJ2-4, with TRBD2 matching over 10 bases. The length of the CDR3 is 15 residues. V was clipped by 3 bases and J by 9 bases; unmatched bases: 8. From germline, CDR1 is KGHSH and CDR2 LQKENI. The CDR3 DNA follows: TGTGCCAGCTCACCGGAGCGGGAGGGCCTAGGCATTCAGTACTTC. As protein: CASSPEREGLGIQYF. Combining the CDR3 with reference TRBV18 and TRBJ2-4 gives the whole variable domain NAGVMQNPRHLVRRRGQEARLRCSPMKGHSHVYWYRQLPEEGLKFMVYLQKENIIDESGMPKERFSAEFPKEGPSILRIQQVVRGDSAAYFCASSPEREGLGIQYFGAGTRLSVL.

This chain links TRBV11-2 with TRBJ2-7; D may be TRBD2 (7 bases). The CDR3 spans 15 residues. The V gene's germline CDR1 is SGHAT and CDR2 FQNNGV. Between the trimmed V and J ends, which lost 5 bases and 0 bases, there was a span of 14 bases. DNA for the CDR3: TGTGCCAGCAGCCCCTTGGGGGGGGCCTCCTACGAGCAGTACTTC. This gives the protein CASSPLGGASYEQYF.

V and J are TRBV11-3 and TRBJ2-1, with D perhaps matching TRBD1 (6 bases). Trimming left V 2 bases short and J 9 bases short, with 8 bases between. There are 12 residues in the CDR3. Germline-derived CDR1 and CDR2 are SGHNT and YENEEA. CDR3 nucleotide sequence: TGTGCCAGCAGCTTAAGCAGGGGTGAGCAGTTCTTC. Translated, it gives CASSLSRGEQFF.

The V gene is TRBV6-5, the J gene TRBJ1-3, with a possible D match to TRBD1 (5 bases). Trimming removed 6 bases from V and 4 bases from J, with 7 bases in between. From germline, CDR1 is MNHEY and CDR2 SVGAGI. The CDR3 length is 12 residues. In DNA, the CDR3 is TGTGCCAGCAGGGGGGAGGGAAACACCATATATTTT. It yields the protein CASRGEGNTIYF.

The V call is TRBV5-1, the J call TRBJ2-1, with D unresolved. The germline CDR1 and CDR2 sequences are SGHRS and YFSETQ. The CDR3 extends over 14 amino acids. Trimming left V 3 bases short and J 2 bases short, with 9 bases between. Here the CDR3 DNA reads TGCGCCAGCAGCTACCCCCGGGCCTACAATGAGCAGTTCTTC. Translation: CASSYPRAYNEQFF.

The chain joins TRBV20-1 to TRBJ1-3; 7 bases map to TRBD1. CDR3 length: 11 amino acids. The V gene's germline CDR1 is DFQATT and CDR2 SNEGSKA (reference sequence). The V and J ends lost 3 bases and 10 bases, in that order; junction bases with no gene match: 3. This CDR3 reads CSASRGGTIYF. CDR3 nucleotide sequence: TGCAGTGCTAGCAGGGGGGGTACCATATATTTT.

This sequence joins TRBV5-1 and TRBJ2-1; D might be TRBD2 (5 bases). CDR3 length: 13 residues. V lost 4 bases and J 6 bases, leaving 11 bases between the germline ends. Germline V gene sequence: CDR1 SGHRS, CDR2 YFSETQ. This chain's CDR3 is CASSRGPLNEQFF. CDR3 in DNA: TGCGCCAGCAGCCGGGGTCCCCTCAATGAGCAGTTCTTC.